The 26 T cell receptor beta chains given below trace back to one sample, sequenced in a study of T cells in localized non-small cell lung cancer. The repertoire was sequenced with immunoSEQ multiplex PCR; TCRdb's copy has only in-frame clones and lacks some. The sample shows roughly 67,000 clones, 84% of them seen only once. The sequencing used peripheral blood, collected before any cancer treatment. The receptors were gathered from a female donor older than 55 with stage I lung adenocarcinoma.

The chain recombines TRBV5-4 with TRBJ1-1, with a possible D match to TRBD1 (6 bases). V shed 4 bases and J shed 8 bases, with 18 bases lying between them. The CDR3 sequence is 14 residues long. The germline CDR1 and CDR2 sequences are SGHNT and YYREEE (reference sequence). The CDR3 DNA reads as TGTGCCAGCAGCCCAAGGGGGGGGACTCGGGAAGCTTTCTTT. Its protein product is CASSPRGGTREAFF.

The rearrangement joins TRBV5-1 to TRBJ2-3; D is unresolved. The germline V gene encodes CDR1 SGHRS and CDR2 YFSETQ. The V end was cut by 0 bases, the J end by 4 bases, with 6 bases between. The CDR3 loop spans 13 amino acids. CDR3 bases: TGCGCCAGCAGCTTGGGAGTAGCAGATACGCAGTATTTT. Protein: CASSLGVADTQYF.

The CDR3 DNA is TGCAGCGTTGTACTGTTAGGTGTGACTACCACAGATACGCAGTATTTT. Its translation: CSVVLLGVTTTDTQYF. The chain carries TRBV29-1 and TRBJ2-3; a possible D gene is TRBD2 (5 bases). CDR1 is SQVTM, CDR2 ANQGSEA, per germline. Trimming pared 4 bases from V and 2 bases from J, leaving 19 bases between. This CDR3 is built from 16 residues.

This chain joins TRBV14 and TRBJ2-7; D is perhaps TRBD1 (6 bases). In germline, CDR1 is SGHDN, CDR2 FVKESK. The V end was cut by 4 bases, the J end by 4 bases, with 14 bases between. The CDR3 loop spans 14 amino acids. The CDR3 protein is CASSPSGVTYEQYF. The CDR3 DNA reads TGTGCCAGCAGCCCCTCAGGGGTTACGTACGAGCAGTACTTC. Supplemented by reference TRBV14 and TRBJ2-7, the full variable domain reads EAGVTQFPSHSVIEKGQTVTLRCDPISGHDNLYWYRRVMGKEIKFLLHFVKESKQDESGMPNNRFLAERTGGTYSTLKVQPAELEDSGVYFCASSPSGVTYEQYFGPGTRLTVT.

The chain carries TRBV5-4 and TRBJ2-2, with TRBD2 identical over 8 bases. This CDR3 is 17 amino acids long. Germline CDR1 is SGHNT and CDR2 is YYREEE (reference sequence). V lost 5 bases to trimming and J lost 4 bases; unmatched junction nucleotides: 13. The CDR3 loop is CASRLGGSGAGTGELFF. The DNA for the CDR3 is TGTGCCAGCAGACTCGGGGGTAGCGGGGCAGGCACCGGGGAGCTGTTTTTT. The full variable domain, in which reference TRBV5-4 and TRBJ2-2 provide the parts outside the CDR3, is ETGVTQSPTHLIKTRGQQVTLRCSSQSGHNTVSWYQQALGQGPQFIFQYYREEENGRGNFPPRFSGLQFPNYSSELNVNALELDDSALYLCASRLGGSGAGTGELFFGEGSRLTVL.

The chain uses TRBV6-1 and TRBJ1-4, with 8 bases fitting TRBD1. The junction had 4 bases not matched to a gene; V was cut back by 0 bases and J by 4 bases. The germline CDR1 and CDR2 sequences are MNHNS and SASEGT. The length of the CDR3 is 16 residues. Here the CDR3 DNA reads TGTGCCAGCAGTGAAGCGGGTACAGGGGGTAATGAAAAACTGTTTTTT. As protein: CASSEAGTGGNEKLFF.

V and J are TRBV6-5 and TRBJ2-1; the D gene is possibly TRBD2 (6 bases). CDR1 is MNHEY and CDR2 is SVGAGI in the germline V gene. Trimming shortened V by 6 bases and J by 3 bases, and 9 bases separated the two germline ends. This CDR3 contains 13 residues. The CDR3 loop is CASRGTRYNEQFF. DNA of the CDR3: TGTGCCAGCAGGGGGACTCGCTACAATGAGCAGTTCTTC.

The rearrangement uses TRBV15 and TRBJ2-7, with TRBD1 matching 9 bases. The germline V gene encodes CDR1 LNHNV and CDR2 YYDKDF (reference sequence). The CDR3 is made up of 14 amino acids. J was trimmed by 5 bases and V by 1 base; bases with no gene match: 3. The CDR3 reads CATSRGTGADEQYF. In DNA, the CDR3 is TGTGCCACCAGCAGAGGGACAGGGGCTGACGAGCAGTACTTC. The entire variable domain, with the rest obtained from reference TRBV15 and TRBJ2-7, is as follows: DAMVIQNPRYQVTQFGKPVTLSCSQTLNHNVMYWYQQKSSQAPKLLFHYYDKDFNNEADTPDNFQSRRPNTSFCFLDIRSPGLGDTAMYLCATSRGTGADEQYFGPGTRLTVT.

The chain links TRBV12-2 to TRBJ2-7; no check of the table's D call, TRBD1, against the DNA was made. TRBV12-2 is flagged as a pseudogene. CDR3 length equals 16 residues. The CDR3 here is CASRFFSRTGAHEQYF. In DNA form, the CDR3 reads TGTGCAAGTCGCTTTTTTTCCAGGACAGGGGCCCACGAGCAGTACTTC.

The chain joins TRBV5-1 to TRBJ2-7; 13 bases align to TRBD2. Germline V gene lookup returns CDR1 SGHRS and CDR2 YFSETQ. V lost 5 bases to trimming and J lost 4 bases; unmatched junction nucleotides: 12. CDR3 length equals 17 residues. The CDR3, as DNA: TGCGCCAGCAGACTCGACTCGGGGACTAGCGGGGTTTACGAGCAGTACTTC. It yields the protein CASRLDSGTSGVYEQYF.

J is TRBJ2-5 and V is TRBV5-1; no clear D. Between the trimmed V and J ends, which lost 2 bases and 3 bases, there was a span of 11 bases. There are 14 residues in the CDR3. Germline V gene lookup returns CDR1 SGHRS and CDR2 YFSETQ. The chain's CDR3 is CASSLGSGKETQYF. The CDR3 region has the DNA TGCGCCAGCAGCTTAGGTAGTGGGAAAGAGACCCAGTACTTC. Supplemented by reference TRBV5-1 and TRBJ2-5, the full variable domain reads KAGVTQTPRYLIKTRGQQVTLSCSPISGHRSVSWYQQTPGQGLQFLFEYFSETQRNKGNFPGRFSGRQFSNSRSEMNVSTLELGDSALYLCASSLGSGKETQYFGPGTRLLVL.

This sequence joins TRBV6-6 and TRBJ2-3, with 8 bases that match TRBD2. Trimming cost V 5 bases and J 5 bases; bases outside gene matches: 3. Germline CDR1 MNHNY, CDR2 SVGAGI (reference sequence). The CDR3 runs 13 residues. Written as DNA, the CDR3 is TGTGCCAGCAGTAGCGGGGGAGGAGATACGCAGTATTTT. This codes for CASSSGGGDTQYF.

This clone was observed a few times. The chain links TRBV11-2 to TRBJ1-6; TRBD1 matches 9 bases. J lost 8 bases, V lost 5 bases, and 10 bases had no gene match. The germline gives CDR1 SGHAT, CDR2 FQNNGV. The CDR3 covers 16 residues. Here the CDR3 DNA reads TGTGCCAGCAGCCCCCGACGGGACAGGGTCTATTCACCCCTCCACTTT. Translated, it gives CASSPRRDRVYSPLHF.

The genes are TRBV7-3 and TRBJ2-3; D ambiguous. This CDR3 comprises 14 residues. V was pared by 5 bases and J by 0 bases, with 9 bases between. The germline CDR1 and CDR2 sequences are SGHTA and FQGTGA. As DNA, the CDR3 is TGTGCCAGCAGCCCCTACTCTAGCACAGATACGCAGTATTTT. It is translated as CASSPYSSTDTQYF.

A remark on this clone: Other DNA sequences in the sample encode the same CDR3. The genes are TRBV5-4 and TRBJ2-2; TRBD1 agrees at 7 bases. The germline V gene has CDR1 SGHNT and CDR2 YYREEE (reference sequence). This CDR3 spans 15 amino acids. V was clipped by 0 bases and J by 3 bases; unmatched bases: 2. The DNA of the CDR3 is TGTGCCAGCAGCTTGGGAGACAGGGACACCGGGGAGCTGTTTTTT. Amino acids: CASSLGDRDTGELFF.

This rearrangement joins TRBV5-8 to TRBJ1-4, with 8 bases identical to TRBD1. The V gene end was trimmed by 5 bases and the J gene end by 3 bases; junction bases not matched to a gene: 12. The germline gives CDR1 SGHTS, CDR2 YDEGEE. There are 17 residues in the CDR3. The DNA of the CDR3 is TGTGCCAGCAGGCTGGGGACAGGAGCATTTGCTAATGAAAAACTGTTTTTT. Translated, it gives CASRLGTGAFANEKLFF.

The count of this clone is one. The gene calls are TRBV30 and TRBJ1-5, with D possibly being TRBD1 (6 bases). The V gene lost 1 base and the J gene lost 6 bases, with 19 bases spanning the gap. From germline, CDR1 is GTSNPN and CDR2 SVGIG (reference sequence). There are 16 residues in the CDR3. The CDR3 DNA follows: TGTGCCTGGAGTGCCTCCTCCGGGGGGCGAAGTCAGCCCCAGCATTTT. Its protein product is CAWSASSGGRSQPQHF.

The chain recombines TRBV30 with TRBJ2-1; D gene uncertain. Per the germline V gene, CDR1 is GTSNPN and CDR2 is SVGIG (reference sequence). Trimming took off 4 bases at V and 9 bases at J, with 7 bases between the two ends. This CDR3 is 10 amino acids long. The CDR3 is CAWIRVEQFF. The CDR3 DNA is TGTGCCTGGATACGGGTTGAGCAGTTCTTC.

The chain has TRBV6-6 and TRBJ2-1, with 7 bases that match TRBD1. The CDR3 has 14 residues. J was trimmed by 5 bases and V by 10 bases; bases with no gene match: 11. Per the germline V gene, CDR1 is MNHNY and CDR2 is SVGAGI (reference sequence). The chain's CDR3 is CATMTGQRNNEQFF. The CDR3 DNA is TGTGCCACCATGACGGGACAGCGTAACAATGAGCAGTTCTTC.

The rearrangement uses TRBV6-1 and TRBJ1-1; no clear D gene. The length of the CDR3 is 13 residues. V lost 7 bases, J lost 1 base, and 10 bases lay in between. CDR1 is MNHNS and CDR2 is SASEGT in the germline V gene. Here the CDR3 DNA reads TGTGCCAGCACCCTTTCAACGAACACTGAAGCTTTCTTT. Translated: CASTLSTNTEAFF.

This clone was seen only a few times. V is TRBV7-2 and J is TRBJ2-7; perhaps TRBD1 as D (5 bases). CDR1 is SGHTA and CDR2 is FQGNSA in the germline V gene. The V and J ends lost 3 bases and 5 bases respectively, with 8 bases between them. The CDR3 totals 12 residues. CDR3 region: CASSLGRNEQYF. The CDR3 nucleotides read TGTGCCAGCAGCTTGGGGCGCAACGAGCAGTACTTC.

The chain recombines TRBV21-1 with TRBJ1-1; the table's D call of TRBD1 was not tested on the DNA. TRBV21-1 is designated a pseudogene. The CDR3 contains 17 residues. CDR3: CASSNAPGTGGAGGAFF. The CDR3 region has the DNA TGTGCCAGCAGCAACGCTCCCGGGACAGGGGGCGCAGGTGGAGCTTTCTTT.

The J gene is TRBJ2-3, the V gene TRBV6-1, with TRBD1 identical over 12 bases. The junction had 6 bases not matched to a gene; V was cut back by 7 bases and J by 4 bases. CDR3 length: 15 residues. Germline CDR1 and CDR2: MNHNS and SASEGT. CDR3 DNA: TGTGCCAGCACGGGACAGGGGGCGTGGGCAGATACGCAGTATTTT. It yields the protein CASTGQGAWADTQYF.

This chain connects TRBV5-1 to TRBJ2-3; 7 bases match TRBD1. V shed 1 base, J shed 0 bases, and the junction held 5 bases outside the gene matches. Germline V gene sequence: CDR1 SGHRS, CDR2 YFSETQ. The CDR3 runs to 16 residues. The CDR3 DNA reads TGCGCCAGCAGCTTGCAAAGGGGGCTGAGCACAGATACGCAGTATTTT. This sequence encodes CASSLQRGLSTDTQYF.

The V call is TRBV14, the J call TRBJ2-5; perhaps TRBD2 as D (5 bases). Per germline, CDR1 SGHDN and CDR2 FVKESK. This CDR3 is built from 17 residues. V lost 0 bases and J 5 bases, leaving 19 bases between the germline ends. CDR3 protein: CASSQDSLASYSETQYF. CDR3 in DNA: TGTGCCAGCAGCCAAGATAGTTTGGCTAGCTATTCCGAGACCCAGTACTTC. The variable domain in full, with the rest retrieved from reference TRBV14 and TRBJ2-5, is EAGVTQFPSHSVIEKGQTVTLRCDPISGHDNLYWYRRVMGKEIKFLLHFVKESKQDESGMPNNRFLAERTGGTYSTLKVQPAELEDSGVYFCASSQDSLASYSETQYFGPGTRLLVL.

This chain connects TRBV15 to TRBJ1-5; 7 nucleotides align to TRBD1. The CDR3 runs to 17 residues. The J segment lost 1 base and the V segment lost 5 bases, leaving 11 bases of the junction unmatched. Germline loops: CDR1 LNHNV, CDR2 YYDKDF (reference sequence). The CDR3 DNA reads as TGTGCCACCAGCGGAGTTCGACAGGGTCTGAGCAATCAGCCCCAGCATTTT. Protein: CATSGVRQGLSNQPQHF.